These T cell receptor beta chains were read from a single sample in a study of T cells after yellow fever vaccination. TCRdb itself ran the 5' RACE reads through MiXCR, one entry per CDR3 protein. The sample has roughly 170,000 distinct CDR3 sequences; approximately 6.2% are singletons. Source: CD4+ T cells sorted from PBMCs, taken on the day of the first yellow fever vaccination. The origin of the receptors is a man younger than 30 who received the YFV17D yellow fever vaccine. Both conserved end residues are part of each CDR3. Fields, in order: D gene, V gene, clone size, J gene, CDR3 protein, CDR3 DNA. D genes are given only for firm matches. Not every row has a clone size; where given, it reads once, few, many or a size class.

d_gene: NA
v_gene: TRBV12-3/TRBV12-4
abundance: many
j_gene: TRBJ1-5
CDR3aa: CASSPSPASPQHF
CDR3nt: TGTGCCAGCAGCCCTAGCCCGGCCTCGCCCCAGCATTTT

d_gene: NA
v_gene: TRBV7-9
abundance: few
j_gene: TRBJ2-6
CDR3aa: CASSLGLANVLTF
CDR3nt: TGTGCCAGCAGCTTAGGACTAGCCAACGTCCTGACTTTC

d_gene: NA
v_gene: TRBV11-2
abundance: NA
j_gene: TRBJ2-2
CDR3aa: CASSFTAGELFF
CDR3nt: TGTGCCAGCAGCTTCACCGCCGGGGAGCTGTTTTTT

d_gene: NA
v_gene: TRBV20-1
abundance: few
j_gene: TRBJ1-5
CDR3aa: CSARDYGGGSNQPQHF
CDR3nt: TGCAGTGCTAGAGACTACGGGGGTGGAAGCAATCAGCCCCAGCATTTT

d_gene: NA
v_gene: TRBV5-6
abundance: many
j_gene: TRBJ1-2
CDR3aa: CASSWDFGGYTF
CDR3nt: TGTGCCAGCAGCTGGGACTTCGGTGGCTACACCTTC

d_gene: NA
v_gene: TRBV3-1
abundance: many
j_gene: TRBJ2-5
CDR3aa: CASSLTRGETQYF
CDR3nt: TGTGCCAGCAGCCTCACTAGAGGAGAGACCCAGTACTTC

d_gene: NA
v_gene: TRBV25-1
abundance: many
j_gene: TRBJ1-6
CDR3aa: CASSTAGSNSPLHF
CDR3nt: TGTGCCAGCAGTACCGCAGGTTCCAATTCACCCCTCCACTTT

d_gene: TRBD2
v_gene: TRBV12-3/TRBV12-4
abundance: few
j_gene: TRBJ2-3
CDR3aa: CASSMTSGGADTQYF
CDR3nt: TGTGCCAGCAGTATGACTAGCGGGGGGGCGGATACGCAGTATTTT

d_gene: TRBD1
v_gene: TRBV30
abundance: NA
j_gene: TRBJ1-1
CDR3aa: CAWRRDRGAFF
CDR3nt: TGTGCCTGGAGACGGGACAGGGGAGCTTTCTTT

d_gene: NA
v_gene: TRBV27
abundance: few
j_gene: TRBJ2-3
CDR3aa: CASSHGGLTDTQYF
CDR3nt: TGTGCCAGCAGCCATGGGGGGCTAACAGATACGCAGTATTTT

d_gene: TRBD1
v_gene: TRBV7-9
abundance: few
j_gene: TRBJ2-5
CDR3aa: CASSELTGVGQETQYF
CDR3nt: TGTGCCAGCAGCGAATTGACAGGGGTGGGCCAAGAGACCCAGTACTTC

d_gene: NA
v_gene: TRBV18
abundance: few
j_gene: TRBJ1-4
CDR3aa: CASSSSTVATNEKLFF
CDR3nt: TGTGCCAGCTCATCGTCCACCGTTGCAACTAATGAAAAACTGTTTTTT

d_gene: TRBD2
v_gene: TRBV2
abundance: many
j_gene: TRBJ2-1
CDR3aa: CACAGLSGIGEQFF
CDR3nt: TGTGCCTGCGCGGGACTATCGGGGATAGGGGAGCAGTTCTTC

d_gene: NA
v_gene: TRBV19
abundance: few
j_gene: TRBJ1-2
CDR3aa: CASSIPGTGNGYTF
CDR3nt: TGTGCCAGTAGTATTCCGGGCACAGGGAATGGCTACACCTTC

d_gene: TRBD2
v_gene: TRBV6-5
abundance: many
j_gene: TRBJ2-7
CDR3aa: CASSYTGTSGGAYEQYF
CDR3nt: TGTGCCAGCAGTTACACCGGGACTAGCGGGGGAGCCTACGAGCAGTACTTC

d_gene: NA
v_gene: TRBV6-2/TRBV6-3
abundance: many
j_gene: TRBJ2-2
CDR3aa: CASRYHENTGELFF
CDR3nt: TGTGCCAGCCGGTACCATGAGAACACCGGGGAGCTGTTTTTT

d_gene: TRBD2
v_gene: TRBV20-1
abundance: NA
j_gene: TRBJ2-1
CDR3aa: CSASRTSGGHEQFF
CDR3nt: TGCAGTGCTAGTCGGACTAGCGGGGGACATGAGCAGTTCTTC

d_gene: NA
v_gene: TRBV13
abundance: many
j_gene: TRBJ1-4
CDR3aa: CASSPRPDEKLFF
CDR3nt: TGTGCCAGCAGCCCCCGACCCGATGAAAAACTGTTTTTT

d_gene: NA
v_gene: TRBV24-1
abundance: few
j_gene: TRBJ1-2
CDR3aa: CATAPDGAQPRGYTF
CDR3nt: TGTGCCACTGCTCCGGACGGTGCACAGCCCAGGGGCTACACCTTC

d_gene: NA
v_gene: TRBV10-3
abundance: NA
j_gene: TRBJ2-5
CDR3aa: CAISEGMETQYF
CDR3nt: TGTGCCATCAGTGAGGGGATGGAGACCCAGTACTTC

d_gene: NA
v_gene: TRBV5-6
abundance: few
j_gene: TRBJ1-6
CDR3aa: CASSRMGGNSPLHF
CDR3nt: TGTGCCAGCAGCCGGATGGGAGGGAATTCACCCCTCCACTTT

d_gene: NA
v_gene: TRBV6-2/TRBV6-3
abundance: many
j_gene: TRBJ2-3
CDR3aa: CASNPWETDTQYF
CDR3nt: TGTGCCAGCAACCCCTGGGAGACAGATACGCAGTATTTT

d_gene: NA
v_gene: TRBV4-1
abundance: NA
j_gene: TRBJ2-3
CDR3aa: CASSRTVADTQYF
CDR3nt: TGCGCCAGCAGCAGGACAGTGGCAGATACGCAGTATTTT

d_gene: TRBD1
v_gene: TRBV7-2
abundance: NA
j_gene: TRBJ2-5
CDR3aa: CASSLGAVQGAQYF
CDR3nt: TGTGCCAGCAGCTTGGGGGCGGTCCAGGGGGCCCAGTACTTC

d_gene: NA
v_gene: TRBV5-1
abundance: NA
j_gene: TRBJ1-1
CDR3aa: CASSLHPLNPVEAFF
CDR3nt: TGCGCCAGCAGCTTGCATCCTCTCAACCCTGTTGAAGCTTTCTTT

d_gene: TRBD1
v_gene: TRBV11-2
abundance: few
j_gene: TRBJ1-1
CDR3aa: CASSYRGEAFF
CDR3nt: TGTGCCAGCAGCTACAGGGGCGAAGCTTTCTTT

d_gene: NA
v_gene: TRBV6-1
abundance: NA
j_gene: TRBJ1-1
CDR3aa: CASSHEVTDTEAFF
CDR3nt: TGTGCCAGCAGCCACGAGGTGACCGACACTGAAGCTTTCTTT

d_gene: NA
v_gene: TRBV2
abundance: few
j_gene: TRBJ2-3
CDR3aa: CAGRGSGDTQYF
CDR3nt: TGTGCCGGACGGGGCTCGGGAGATACGCAGTATTTT

d_gene: NA
v_gene: TRBV7-9
abundance: many
j_gene: TRBJ1-2
CDR3aa: CASSFEPRDYGYTF
CDR3nt: TGTGCCAGCAGCTTCGAGCCAAGGGACTATGGCTACACCTTC

d_gene: TRBD1
v_gene: TRBV6-5
abundance: many
j_gene: TRBJ2-4
CDR3aa: CASSYTTGTTPQGKNIQYF
CDR3nt: TGTGCCAGCAGTTACACGACCGGGACAACTCCACAGGGGAAAAACATTCAGTACTTC

d_gene: NA
v_gene: TRBV6-5
abundance: NA
j_gene: TRBJ2-3
CDR3aa: CASTETPPGRADTQYF
CDR3nt: TGTGCCAGCACCGAAACCCCCCCGGGGCGAGCAGATACGCAGTATTTT